This TCR beta chain was obtained from a study of blood T cells in healthy people across ages. Study outcomes and limitations: Greater diversity and more naive CD4+ cells were seen in long-lived donors than in aged donors.

This clonotype has more than one count but fewer than ten. The antigen is unknown. There are 15 residues in the CDR3. Germline V gene data show CDR1 as SGHRS and CDR2 as YFSETQ. Between the trimmed V and J ends, which lost 0 bases and 4 bases, there was a span of 12 bases. Ranging in age from about 6 to 100, the donors were healthy Caucasian individuals from Russia. The draw of peripheral blood yielded approximately 10 milliliters from each donor. The second PCR ran roughly 6 to 11 cycles with a sample-barcoded 5' primer and J-beta primers. Each CDR3 protein is one row after TCRdb ran MiXCR on the 5' RACE reads. The data contain 1 million or so distinct CDR3 sequences, 40% to 45% of them singletons.

This chain connects TRBV5-1 to TRBJ2-3; D may be TRBD2 (5 bases). This sequence originates from a woman aged 60-75 years in good health. Material for sequencing was blood. The CDR3, as DNA: TGCGCCAGCAGCTTGGGTTTGGGGAGTGCAGATACGCAGTATTTT. It yields the protein CASSLGLGSADTQYF.